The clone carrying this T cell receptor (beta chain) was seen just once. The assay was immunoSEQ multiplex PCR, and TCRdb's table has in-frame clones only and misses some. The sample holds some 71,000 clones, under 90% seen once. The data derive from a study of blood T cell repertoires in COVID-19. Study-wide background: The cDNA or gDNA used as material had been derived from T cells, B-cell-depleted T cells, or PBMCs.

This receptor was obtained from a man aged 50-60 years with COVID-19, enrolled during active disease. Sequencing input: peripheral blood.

The DNA for the CDR3 is TGTGCCAGCAGCTTAGAAAGGCAGGCAAACACTGAAGCTTTCTTT. Translating it yields CASSLERQANTEAFF. The rearrangement joins TRBV7-2 to TRBJ1-1; D not certain. Germline-derived CDR1 and CDR2 are SGHTA and FQGNSA. The CDR3 is made up of 15 amino acids. The V end lost 1 base, the J end lost 2 bases, and 11 bases lay between the germline ends.